These 17 T cell receptor beta chains were all obtained from the same sample, sequenced in a study of identical twins. TCRdb independently ran MiXCR on the 5' RACE reads; one entry per CDR3 protein. Of 1.5 million or so distinct CDR3 sequences in the sample, less than 35% were seen once. The sequencing sample was made of cord blood. The origin of the receptors is a newborn girl in good health.

The table lists this clonotype with many counts. The rearrangement links TRBV12-3 or TRBV12-4 to TRBJ2-7; 7 nucleotides agree with TRBD1. The trim removed 4 bases at V and 3 bases at J, leaving 3 bases unmatched. The CDR3 sequence is 13 residues long. This CDR3 reads CASSSGTVYEQYF. CDR3 coding DNA: TGTGCCAGCAGTTCGGGGACAGTCTACGAGCAGTACTTC.

This clonotype turned up a few times. A read error may be the cause here, since a much bigger clone is one base away. V is TRBV29-1 and J is TRBJ2-7, with 10 bases aligning to TRBD1. The CDR3 loop spans 13 amino acids. Losses at the gene ends were 3 bases for V and 3 bases for J; bases not matched to a gene: 2. Germline lookup yields CDR1 SQVTM and CDR2 ANQGSEA. DNA for the CDR3: TGCAGCGTTGATGGGACAGGGGACTACGAGCAGTACTTC. It yields the protein CSVDGTGDYEQYF.

On this clonotype itself: Since no conserved phenylalanine or tryptophan closes the CDR3, a read error is the likely cause. This chain uses TRBV12-3 or TRBV12-4 with TRBJ1-2, with D possibly TRBD1 on 5 matching bases. CDR3 length: 13 amino acids. V lost 10 bases, J lost 0 bases, and 12 bases lay in between. CDR3 in amino acids: CAITGNTNYGYTL. In DNA, the CDR3 is TGTGCCATTACAGGCAATACTAACTATGGCTACACCTTA.

This clonotype was observed a handful of times. This chain uses TRBV15 with TRBJ2-3; D remains unclear. The V and J ends lost 0 bases and 2 bases respectively, with 12 bases between them. CDR1 and CDR2 (germline): LNHNV, YYDKDF (reference sequence). CDR3 length: 16 amino acids. The CDR3 DNA is TGTGCCACCAGCAGAGATTCCTGGAGTTACACAGATACGCAGTATTTT. It yields the protein CATSRDSWSYTDTQYF.

This clonotype was counted only a few times. The chain carries TRBV5-1 and TRBJ2-5; maybe TRBD1 (6 bases). Trimming cost V 0 bases and J 11 bases, with 17 bases left between them. The CDR3 runs to 14 residues. Germline CDR1 SGHRS, CDR2 YFSETQ. The CDR3 spells CASSLAVRDNEQYF. The CDR3, as DNA: TGCGCCAGCAGCTTGGCTGTCAGGGACAATGAGCAGTACTTC.

The V and J genes are TRBV24-1 and TRBJ2-1; 10 nucleotides match TRBD2. V gave up 4 bases and J gave up 5 bases; unmatched junction bases: 4. Germline values: CDR1 KGHDR, CDR2 SFDVKD. The length of the CDR3 is 15 residues. CDR3 nucleotide sequence: TGTGCCACCAGTGAGGGACTAGCGAGAGACAATGAGCAGTTCTTC. This translates into CATSEGLARDNEQFF.

This clonotype was seen a few times. This chain uses TRBV5-6 with TRBJ2-1, with D hard to call. Germline CDR1 SGHDT, CDR2 YYEEEE. V dropped 4 bases and J dropped 3 bases, with 17 bases sitting between them. The CDR3 covers 16 residues. The CDR3 is CASSPADWARYNEQFF. The CDR3 DNA follows: TGTGCCAGCAGCCCCGCGGATTGGGCCCGCTACAATGAGCAGTTCTTC.

The chain links TRBV20-1 to TRBJ1-5; D gene ambiguous. The CDR3 totals 13 residues. V lost 0 bases and J 5 bases, leaving 8 bases between the germline ends. Germline V gives CDR1 DFQATT, CDR2 SNEGSKA (reference sequence). The CDR3 protein is CSARDSPYQPQHF. The CDR3 bases are TGCAGTGCTAGAGATTCACCGTATCAGCCCCAGCATTTT.

This clonotype was recorded at least ten times. The V gene is TRBV29-1, the J gene TRBJ2-1; D remains ambiguous. Trimming shortened V by 5 bases and J by 7 bases, and 9 bases separated the two germline ends. The CDR3 has 11 residues. The germline V gene has CDR1 SQVTM and CDR2 ANQGSEA. Written as DNA, the CDR3 is TGCAGCGTTCGATTGAGGAATGAGCAGTTCTTC. Its protein product is CSVRLRNEQFF.

This clonotype was detected only a few times. The rearrangement uses TRBV6-5 and TRBJ1-2; TRBD1 aligns across 9 bases. The V gene's germline CDR1 is MNHEY and CDR2 SVGAGI. V lost 5 bases to trimming and J lost 3 bases; unmatched junction nucleotides: 19. The CDR3 has 19 amino acids. The CDR3: CASSTRPWGQGGIHYGYTF. The CDR3, as DNA: TGTGCCAGCAGTACTAGGCCTTGGGGACAGGGAGGAATCCACTATGGCTACACCTTC.

About this clonotype itself: The junction shows a germline mismatch at one end, possibly a read error. J is TRBJ1-1 and V is TRBV7-9; TRBD1 matches 7 bases. Germline lookup yields CDR1 SEHNR and CDR2 FQNEAQ (reference sequence). The CDR3 is 17 residues long. The CDR3: CAGSRRQGGDRNTEAFF. The CDR3 DNA reads as TGTGCCGGCAGCCGACGACAGGGAGGGGATAGGAACACTGAAGCTTTCTTT.

This clonotype was counted between two and nine times. The gene calls are TRBV2 and TRBJ2-2; no firm D call. Germline V gives CDR1 SNHLY, CDR2 FYNNEI. The CDR3 consists of 15 residues. Trimming removed 6 bases from V and 0 bases from J, with 11 bases in between. CDR3 DNA sequence: TGTGCCAGCAGGCCCCACGACTCGAACACCGGGGAGCTGTTTTTT. Its protein product is CASRPHDSNTGELFF. The full variable domain, rest sourced from reference TRBV2 and TRBJ2-2, is EPEVTQTPSHQVTQMGQEVILRCVPISNHLYFYWYRQILGQKVEFLVSFYNNEISEKSEIFDDQFSVERPDGSNFTLKIRSTKLEDSAMYFCASRPHDSNTGELFFGEGSRLTVL.

The chain links TRBV20-1 to TRBJ2-7; no firm D call. The CDR3 loop spans 18 amino acids. Germline loops: CDR1 DFQATT, CDR2 SNEGSKA (reference sequence). Trimming pared 4 bases from V and 4 bases from J, leaving 29 bases between. CDR3: CSANVGLVLAQASYEQYF. Written as DNA, the CDR3 is TGCAGTGCTAACGTGGGCCTAGTTTTGGCTCAGGCCTCTTACGAGCAGTACTTC.

This clonotype occurred once. The V gene is TRBV20-1, the J gene TRBJ1-1; D perhaps matches TRBD1 (6 bases). V was cut by 4 bases and J by 4 bases, with 16 bases left in between. The CDR3 is 14 residues long. Germline V gives CDR1 DFQATT, CDR2 SNEGSKA (reference sequence). Here the CDR3 reads CSATPQGIGTEAFF. The CDR3 bases are TGCAGTGCTACTCCCCAGGGGATTGGCACTGAAGCTTTCTTT.

This clonotype was counted only a few times. This rearrangement joins TRBV10-3 to TRBJ1-4, with D perhaps TRBD1 (6 bases). V was pared by 7 bases and J by 0 bases, with 12 bases between. Germline V gene sequence: CDR1 ENHRY, CDR2 SYGVKD. The CDR3 extends over 15 amino acids. CDR3 nucleotides: TGTGCCATCAAGGGAGAGGGGGCAACTAATGAAAAACTGTTTTTT. Protein sequence: CAIKGEGATNEKLFF.

The chain carries TRBV13 and TRBJ1-1, with D tentatively TRBD1 (5 bases). Trimming removed 2 bases at V and 7 bases at J, with 14 bases between. This CDR3 region has 14 residues. The germline V gene has CDR1 PRHDT and CDR2 FYEKMQ (reference sequence). The CDR3 DNA follows: TGTGCCAGCAGCTTAATCTTGAGAGGGGTTGAAGCTTTCTTT. This codes for CASSLILRGVEAFF.

This clonotype was recorded only once. V and J are TRBV6-1 and TRBJ1-5, with no clear D. The V gene lost 2 bases and the J gene lost 2 bases, with 16 bases spanning the gap. This CDR3 is 17 amino acids long. Germline lookup yields CDR1 MNHNS and CDR2 SASEGT. The CDR3 DNA is TGTGCCAGCAGTGAAACGCAACCCGTTTGGGGCAATCAGCCCCAGCATTTT. Amino acids: CASSETQPVWGNQPQHF.